This T cell receptor (beta chain) was sequenced for a study of blood T cell repertoires in COVID-19. The wider study: Collection of acute and convalescent COVID-19 samples took place in the United States, Italy and Spain. PBMCs, B-cell-depleted T cells, or T cells were the source of the cDNA or gDNA that made up the material.

V was shortened by 3 bases and J by 0 bases, with 9 bases between the two germline ends. This CDR3 has 15 amino acids. The V gene's germline CDR1 is LNHDA and CDR2 SQIVND (reference sequence). Measured with immunoSEQ multiplex PCR; TCRdb has only the in-frame clones, and not every one. The sample records some 120,000 clones, around 87% being singletons. The sequence derives from a woman in her fifties or sixties with acute or convalescent COVID-19. This chain links TRBV19 with TRBJ1-3; D is undetermined. Specimen: peripheral blood. CDR3 coding DNA: TGTGCCAGTAGTATGCAGGTCTTCTCTGGAAACACCATATATTTT. Translated: CASSMQVFSGNTIYF.